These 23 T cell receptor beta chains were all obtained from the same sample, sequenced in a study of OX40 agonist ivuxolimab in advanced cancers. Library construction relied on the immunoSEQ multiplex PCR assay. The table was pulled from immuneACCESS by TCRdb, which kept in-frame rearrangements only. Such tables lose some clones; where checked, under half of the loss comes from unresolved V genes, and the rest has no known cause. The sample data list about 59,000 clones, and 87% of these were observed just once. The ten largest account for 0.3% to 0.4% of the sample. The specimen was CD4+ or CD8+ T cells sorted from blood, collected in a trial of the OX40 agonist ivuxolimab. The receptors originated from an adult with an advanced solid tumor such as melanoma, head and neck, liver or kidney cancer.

The CDR3 DNA is TGTGCCAGCAGTTTCACCTCGGAAATCTACAATGAGCAGTTCTTC. This gives the protein CASSFTSEIYNEQFF. V is TRBV27 and J is TRBJ2-1; D is unresolved. CDR1 is MNHEY, CDR2 SMNVEV, per germline (reference sequence). The CDR3 is 15 amino acids. The V end was cut by 3 bases, the J end by 3 bases, with 12 bases between.

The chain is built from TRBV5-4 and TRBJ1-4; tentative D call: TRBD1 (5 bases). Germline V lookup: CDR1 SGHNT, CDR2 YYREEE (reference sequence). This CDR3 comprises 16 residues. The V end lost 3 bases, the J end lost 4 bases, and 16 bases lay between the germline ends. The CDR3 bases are TGTGCCAGCAGCTCGGGGATGTCAGGGCTTAATGAAAAACTGTTTTTT. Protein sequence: CASSSGMSGLNEKLFF.

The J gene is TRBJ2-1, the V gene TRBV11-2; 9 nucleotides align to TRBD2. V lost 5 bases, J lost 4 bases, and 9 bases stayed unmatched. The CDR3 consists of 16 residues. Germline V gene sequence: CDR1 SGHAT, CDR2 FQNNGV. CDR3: CASSQISSGAYNEQFF. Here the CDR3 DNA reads TGTGCCAGCAGCCAGATTTCTAGCGGGGCTTACAATGAGCAGTTCTTC. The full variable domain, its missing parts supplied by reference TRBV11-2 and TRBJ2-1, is EAGVAQSPRYKIIEKRQSVAFWCNPISGHATLYWYQQILGQGPKLLIQFQNNGVVDDSQLPKDRFSAERLKGVDSTLKIQPAKLEDSAVYLCASSQISSGAYNEQFFGPGTRLTVL.

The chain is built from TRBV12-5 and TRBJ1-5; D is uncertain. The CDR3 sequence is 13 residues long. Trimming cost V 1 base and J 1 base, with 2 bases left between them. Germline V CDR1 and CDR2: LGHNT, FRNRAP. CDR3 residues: CASGLESNQPQHF. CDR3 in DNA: TGTGCTAGTGGTTTGGAGAGCAATCAGCCCCAGCATTTT.

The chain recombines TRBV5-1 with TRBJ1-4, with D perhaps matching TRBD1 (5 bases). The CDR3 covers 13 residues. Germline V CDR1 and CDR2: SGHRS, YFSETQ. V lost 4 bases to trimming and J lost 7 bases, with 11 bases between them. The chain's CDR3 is CASSGGTAEKLFF. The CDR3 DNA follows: TGCGCCAGCAGCGGGGGGACGGCTGAAAAACTGTTTTTT.

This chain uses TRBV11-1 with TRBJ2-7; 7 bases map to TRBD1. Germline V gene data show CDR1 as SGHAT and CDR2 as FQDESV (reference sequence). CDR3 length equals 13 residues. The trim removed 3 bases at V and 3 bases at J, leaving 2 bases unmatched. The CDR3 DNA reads TGTGCCAGCAGCTTCGCAGGGGGCTACGAGCAGTACTTC. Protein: CASSFAGGYEQYF.

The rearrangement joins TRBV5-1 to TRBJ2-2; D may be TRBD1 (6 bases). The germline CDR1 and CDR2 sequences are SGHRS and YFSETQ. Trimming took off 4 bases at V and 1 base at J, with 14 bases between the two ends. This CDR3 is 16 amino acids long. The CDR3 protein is CASSPRQDWNTGELFF. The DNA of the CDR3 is TGCGCCAGCAGCCCGAGACAGGACTGGAACACCGGGGAGCTGTTTTTT.

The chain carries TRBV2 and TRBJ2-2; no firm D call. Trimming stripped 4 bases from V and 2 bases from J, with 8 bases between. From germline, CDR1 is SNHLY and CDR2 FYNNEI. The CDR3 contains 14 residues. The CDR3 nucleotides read TGTGCCAGCAGTGGGGCGACAAACACCGGGGAGCTGTTTTTT. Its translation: CASSGATNTGELFF.

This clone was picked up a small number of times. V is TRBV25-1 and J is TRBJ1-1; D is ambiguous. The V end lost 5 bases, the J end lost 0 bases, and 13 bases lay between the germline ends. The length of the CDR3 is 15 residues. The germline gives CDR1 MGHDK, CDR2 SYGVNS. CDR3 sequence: CASSSEASMNTEAFF. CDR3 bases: TGTGCCAGCAGTTCCGAGGCATCGATGAACACTGAAGCTTTCTTT.

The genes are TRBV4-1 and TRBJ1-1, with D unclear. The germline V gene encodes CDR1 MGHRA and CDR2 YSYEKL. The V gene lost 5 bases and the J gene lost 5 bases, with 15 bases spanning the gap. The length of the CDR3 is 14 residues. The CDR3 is CASSLWEGGTEAFF. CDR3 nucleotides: TGCGCCAGCAGCTTGTGGGAGGGCGGAACTGAAGCTTTCTTT.

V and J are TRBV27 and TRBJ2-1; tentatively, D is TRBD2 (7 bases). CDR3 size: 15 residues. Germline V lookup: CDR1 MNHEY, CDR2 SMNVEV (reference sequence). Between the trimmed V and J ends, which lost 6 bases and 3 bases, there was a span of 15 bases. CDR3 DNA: TGTGCCAGCAGCCCCGGGGGGCATGTCTACAATGAGCAGTTCTTC. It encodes CASSPGGHVYNEQFF.

The CDR3 protein is CASSEWARGSYTF. The CDR3 nucleotides read TGCGCCAGCAGTGAGTGGGCCAGGGGAAGCTACACCTTC. The chain combines TRBV10-2 with TRBJ1-2; possibly TRBD1 for D (6 bases). The V gene lost 1 base and the J gene lost 9 bases, with 12 bases spanning the gap. Germline V lookup: CDR1 WSHSY, CDR2 SAAADI. The CDR3 contains 13 residues.

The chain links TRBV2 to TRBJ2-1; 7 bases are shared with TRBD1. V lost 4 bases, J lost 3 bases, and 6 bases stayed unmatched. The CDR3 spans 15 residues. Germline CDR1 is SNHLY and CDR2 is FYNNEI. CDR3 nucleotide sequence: TGTGCCAGCAGTGGTAGACAGGGCATCTACAATGAGCAGTTCTTC. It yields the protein CASSGRQGIYNEQFF.

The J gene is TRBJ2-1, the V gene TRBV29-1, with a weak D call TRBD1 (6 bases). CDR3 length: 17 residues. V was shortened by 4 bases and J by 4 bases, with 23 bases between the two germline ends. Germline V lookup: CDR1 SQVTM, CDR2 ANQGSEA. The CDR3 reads CSVGIRGHRKGYNEQFF. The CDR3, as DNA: TGCAGCGTTGGGATCAGGGGCCACCGAAAAGGATACAATGAGCAGTTCTTC.

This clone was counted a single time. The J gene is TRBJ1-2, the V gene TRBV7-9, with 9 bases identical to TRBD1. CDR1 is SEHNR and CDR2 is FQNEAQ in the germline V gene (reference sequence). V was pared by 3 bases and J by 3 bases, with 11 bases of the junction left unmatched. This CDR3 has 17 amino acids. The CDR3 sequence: CASSFARTGGWDYGYTF. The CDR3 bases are TGTGCCAGCAGCTTTGCGCGAACAGGGGGCTGGGACTATGGCTACACCTTC. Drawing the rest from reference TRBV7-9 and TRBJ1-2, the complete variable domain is DTGVSQNPRHKITKRGQNVTFRCDPISEHNRLYWYRQTLGQGPEFLTYFQNEAQLEKSRLLSDRFSAERPKGSFSTLEIQRTEQGDSAMYLCASSFARTGGWDYGYTFGSGTRLTVV.

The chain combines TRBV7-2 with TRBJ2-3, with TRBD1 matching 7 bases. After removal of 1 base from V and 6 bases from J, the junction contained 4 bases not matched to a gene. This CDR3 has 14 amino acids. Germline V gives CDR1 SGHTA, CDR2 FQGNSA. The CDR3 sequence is CASSLDQGVDTQYF. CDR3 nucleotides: TGTGCCAGCAGCTTAGATCAGGGGGTGGATACGCAGTATTTT. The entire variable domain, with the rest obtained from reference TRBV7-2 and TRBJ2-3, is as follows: GAGVSQSPSNKVTEKGKDVELRCDPISGHTALYWYRQSLGQGLEFLIYFQGNSAPDKSGLPSDRFSAERTGGSVSTLTIQRTQQEDSAVYLCASSLDQGVDTQYFGPGTRLTVL.

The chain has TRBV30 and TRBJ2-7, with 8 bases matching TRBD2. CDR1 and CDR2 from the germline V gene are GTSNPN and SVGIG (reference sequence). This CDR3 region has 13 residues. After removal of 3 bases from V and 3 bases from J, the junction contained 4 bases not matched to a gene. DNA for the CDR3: TGTGCCTGGAGCGGGAGGGCCGTCTACGAGCAGTACTTC. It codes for CAWSGRAVYEQYF.

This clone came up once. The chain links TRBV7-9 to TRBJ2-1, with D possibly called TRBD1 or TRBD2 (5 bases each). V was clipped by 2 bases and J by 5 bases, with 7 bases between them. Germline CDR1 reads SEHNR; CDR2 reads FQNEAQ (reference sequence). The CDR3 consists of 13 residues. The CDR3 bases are TGTGCCAGCAGCTTATGGGGGAACAATGAGCAGTTCTTC. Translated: CASSLWGNNEQFF. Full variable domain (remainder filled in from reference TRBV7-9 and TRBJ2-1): DTGVSQNPRHKITKRGQNVTFRCDPISEHNRLYWYRQTLGQGPEFLTYFQNEAQLEKSRLLSDRFSAERPKGSFSTLEIQRTEQGDSAMYLCASSLWGNNEQFFGPGTRLTVL.

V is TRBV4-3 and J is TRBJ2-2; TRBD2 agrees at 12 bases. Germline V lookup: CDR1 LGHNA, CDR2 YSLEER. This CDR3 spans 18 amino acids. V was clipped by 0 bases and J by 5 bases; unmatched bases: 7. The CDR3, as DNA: TGCGCCAGCAGCCAAGAATGGCTAGCGGGAGGGCGGACCGGGGAGCTGTTTTTT. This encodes CASSQEWLAGGRTGELFF.

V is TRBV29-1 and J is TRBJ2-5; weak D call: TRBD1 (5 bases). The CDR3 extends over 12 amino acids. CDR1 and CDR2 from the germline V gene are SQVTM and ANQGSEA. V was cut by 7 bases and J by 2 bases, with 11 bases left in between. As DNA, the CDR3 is TGCAGCGCAGGAAGACAGCAAGAGACCCAGTACTTC. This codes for CSAGRQQETQYF.

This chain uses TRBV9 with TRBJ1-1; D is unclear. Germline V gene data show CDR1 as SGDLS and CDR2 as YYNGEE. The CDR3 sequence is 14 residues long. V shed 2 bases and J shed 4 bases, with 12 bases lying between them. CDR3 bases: TGTGCCAGCAGCGTGGTACAGTCGAGCACTGAAGCTTTCTTT. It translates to CASSVVQSSTEAFF.

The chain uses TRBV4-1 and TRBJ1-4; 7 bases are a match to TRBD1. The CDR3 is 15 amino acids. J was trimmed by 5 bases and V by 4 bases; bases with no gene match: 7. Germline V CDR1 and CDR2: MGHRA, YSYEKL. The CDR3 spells CASSRLGQTNEKLFF. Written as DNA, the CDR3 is TGCGCCAGCAGCCGCTTGGGACAGACGAATGAAAAACTGTTTTTT.

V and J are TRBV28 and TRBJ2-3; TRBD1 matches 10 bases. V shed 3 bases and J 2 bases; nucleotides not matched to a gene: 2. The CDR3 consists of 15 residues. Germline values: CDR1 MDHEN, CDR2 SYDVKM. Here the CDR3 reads CASSFGTGDTDTQYF. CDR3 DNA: TGTGCCAGCAGTTTTGGGACAGGGGACACAGATACGCAGTATTTT.